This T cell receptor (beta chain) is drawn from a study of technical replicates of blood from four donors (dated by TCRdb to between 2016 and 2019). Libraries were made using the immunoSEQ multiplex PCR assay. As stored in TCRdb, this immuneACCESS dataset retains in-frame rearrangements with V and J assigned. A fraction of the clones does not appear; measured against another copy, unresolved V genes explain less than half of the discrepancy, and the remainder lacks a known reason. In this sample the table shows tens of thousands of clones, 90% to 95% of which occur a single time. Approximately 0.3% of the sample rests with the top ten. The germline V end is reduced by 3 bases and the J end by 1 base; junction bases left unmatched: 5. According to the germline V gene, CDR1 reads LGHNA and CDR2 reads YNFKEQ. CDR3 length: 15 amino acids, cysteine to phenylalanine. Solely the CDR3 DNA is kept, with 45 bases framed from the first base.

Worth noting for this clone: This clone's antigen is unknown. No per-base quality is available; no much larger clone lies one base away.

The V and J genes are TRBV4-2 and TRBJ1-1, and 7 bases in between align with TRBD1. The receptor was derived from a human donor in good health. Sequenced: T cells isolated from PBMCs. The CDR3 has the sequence CASSQGDRENTEAFF. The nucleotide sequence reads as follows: TGTGCCAGCAGCCAGGGGGACAGAGAGAACACTGAAGCTTTCTTT.